This is a list of T cell receptor beta chains from one sample in a study of blood T cells in healthy people across ages. TCRdb re-derived calls from the 5' RACE reads in MiXCR, one entry per CDR3 protein. The sample carries over a million distinct CDR3 sequences, roughly two fifths recorded once. The sequenced material came from blood. These TCRs come from a woman aged 18 to 35 in good health. Each CDR3 is given with its conserved first and last residue. D genes are given only for firm matches. Expanded clones are given a class, and other clones once, few, many or no size at all.

d_gene	v_gene	abundance	j_gene	CDR3aa	CDR3nt
-	TRBV5-1	many	TRBJ2-1	CASSWGETYNEQFF	TGCGCCAGCAGCTGGGGGGAGACTTACAATGAGCAGTTCTTC
-	TRBV29-1	few	TRBJ1-2	CSVERVGRAKGYTF	TGCAGCGTTGAAAGGGTGGGAAGGGCTAAAGGCTACACCTTC
TRBD1	TRBV7-8	-	TRBJ2-3	CASSLAVEWTGGTDTQYF	TGTGCCAGCAGCTTAGCAGTAGAGTGGACAGGGGGGACAGATACGCAGTATTTT
-	TRBV2	-	TRBJ1-3	CASCRGDASGNTIYF	TGTGCCAGCTGCCGTGGGGACGCTTCTGGAAACACCATATATTTT
-	TRBV7-6	-	TRBJ2-3	CASSALDIDTQYF	TGTGCCAGCAGCGCCTTAGATATAGATACGCAGTATTTT
TRBD1	TRBV6-2/TRBV6-3	few	TRBJ2-1	CASRPDTGQVDNEQFF	TGTGCCAGCAGACCCGATACGGGACAGGTAGACAATGAGCAGTTCTTC
-	TRBV7-2	few	TRBJ2-7	CASSPFRDEQYF	TGTGCCAGCAGTCCATTCAGGGACGAGCAGTACTTC
-	TRBV9	-	TRBJ2-3	CASSQTDNTDTQYF	TGTGCCAGCAGCCAGACAGATAACACAGATACGCAGTATTTT
-	TRBV21-1	few	TRBJ2-3	CASSPTSGGGRGTDTQYF	TGTGCCAGCAGTCCCACTAGCGGGGGGGGCCGCGGCACAGATACGCAGTATTTT
TRBD2	TRBV7-2	-	TRBJ2-3	CASSTRLAGDLTDTQYF	TGTGCCAGCAGCACCCGACTAGCGGGGGACCTCACAGATACGCAGTATTTT
-	TRBV24-1	-	TRBJ2-3	CPHGATDTQYF	TGTCCCCACGGGGCCACAGATACGCAGTATTTT
-	TRBV6-5	-	TRBJ1-3	CATIPGWGNTIYF	TGTGCCACCATTCCAGGGTGGGGAAACACCATATATTTT
-	TRBV6-6	many	TRBJ2-1	CASRVGMLYNEQFF	TGTGCCAGCCGGGTGGGGATGTTGTACAATGAGCAGTTCTTC
-	TRBV6-5	-	TRBJ2-3	CASSYLGARAGTDTQYF	TGTGCCAGCAGTTACCTCGGCGCCCGGGCGGGTACAGATACGCAGTATTTT
TRBD1	TRBV27	many	TRBJ1-2	CASSPQGQVTGGTF	TGTGCCAGCAGTCCCCAGGGACAGGTGACTGGGGGCACCTTC
-	TRBV7-9	few	TRBJ1-1	CASSLRNSNTEAFF	TGTGCCAGCAGCTTACGCAACAGTAACACTGAAGCTTTCTTT
TRBD2	TRBV27	few	TRBJ2-1	CASSLLLAGNEQFF	TGTGCCAGCAGTTTACTTCTAGCGGGTAATGAGCAGTTCTTC
-	TRBV5-1	-	TRBJ2-3	CASSPTSDSTDTQYF	TGCGCCAGCAGCCCCACCTCGGACAGCACAGATACGCAGTATTTT
TRBD1	TRBV12-3/TRBV12-4	once	TRBJ1-4	CASRPGGTATERLFF	TGTGCCAGCAGACCAGGAGGGACAGCTACTGAAAGACTGTTTTTT
-	TRBV12-3/TRBV12-4	-	TRBJ1-5	CASSPAVGSPGPQHF	TGTGCCAGCAGTCCAGCTGTGGGGTCCCCGGGGCCCCAGCATTTT
-	TRBV7-9	-	TRBJ1-3	CASSRDWGAGNTIYF	TGTGCCAGCAGCCGAGATTGGGGGGCAGGAAACACCATATATTTT
TRBD1	TRBV20-1	few	TRBJ2-7	CSAPHRTGNNYEQYF	TGCAGTGCTCCCCATCGGACAGGGAACAACTACGAGCAGTACTTC
-	TRBV25-1	-	TRBJ2-1	CASSDSFGNEQFF	TGTGCCAGCAGTGACAGTTTTGGGAATGAGCAGTTCTTC
-	TRBV7-2	few	TRBJ2-4	CASSLGGASNIQYF	TGTGCCAGCAGCTTAGGAGGTGCGAGTAACATTCAGTACTTC